These 27 T cell receptor beta chains share one sample of origin, sequenced in a study of regulatory T cells in long-lasting Graves disease. Time point meaning: persistent/refractory GD, antithyroid drugs over 5 years with positive TRAb. PBMCs were the source of the RNA used for TCR sequencing. With iRepertoire HTBI primers and Arm-PCR of CDR3 regions, TCR beta libraries were built. Each CDR3 protein gets one entry after TCRdb re-called the multiplex PCR reads with MiXCR. Of a few hundred thousand distinct CDR3 sequences detected, around a quarter appear once; the ten largest clones hold about 26%. Here the sequenced sample was peripheral blood mononuclear cells (PBMCs), taken when the disease was refractory, from a patient treated with antithyroid drugs. Every receptor here comes from a female donor with Graves disease.

This clonotype was detected ten times or more. The gene calls are TRBV5-1 and TRBJ1-1; D gene uncertain. Germline CDR1 and CDR2: SGHRS and YFSETQ. CDR3 length: 13 amino acids. Trimming removed 3 bases from V and 1 base from J, with 7 bases in between. The CDR3 spells CASSSYGNTEAFF. CDR3 DNA: TGCGCCAGCAGCTCGTATGGGAACACTGAAGCTTTCTTT.

V gene TRBV9 combines with J gene TRBJ1-6; D is undetermined. Germline-derived CDR1 and CDR2 are SGDLS and YYNGEE. Trimming took off 0 bases at V and 10 bases at J, with 8 bases between the two ends. This CDR3 is 13 amino acids long. CDR3 nucleotides: TGTGCCAGCAGCGTAGATGTAGACTCACCCCTCCACTTT. Encoded protein: CASSVDVDSPLHF.

The table lists this clonotype with many counts. The genes are TRBV3-1 and TRBJ1-2; D is uncertain. Germline CDR1 reads LGHDT; CDR2 reads YNNKEL (reference sequence). This CDR3 region has 11 residues. Trimming removed 0 bases from V and 8 bases from J, with 4 bases in between. CDR3 in amino acids: CASSQDSGYTF. As DNA, the CDR3 is TGTGCCAGCAGCCAAGATTCGGGCTACACCTTC.

The chain couples TRBV5-6 to TRBJ1-5; 7 bases are shared with TRBD1. The CDR3 length is 16 residues. The germline gives CDR1 SGHDT, CDR2 YYEEEE. V dropped 1 base and J dropped 0; count of bases not matched to a gene: 4. CDR3 sequence (DNA): TGTGCCAGCAGCTTGTGGGGACAGCCTAGCAATCAGCCCCAGCATTTT. It is translated as CASSLWGQPSNQPQHF.

Concerning this clonotype: This may be a read error, as it is one base from a much larger clone. V and J are TRBV7-2 and TRBJ2-7; a weak D match, TRBD1 (6 bases). Trimming took off 5 bases at V and 2 bases at J, with 16 bases between the two ends. Germline V CDR1 and CDR2: SGHTA, FQGNSA. This CDR3 is built from 15 residues. The CDR3 region is CASSLPDRPPYEQYF. Here the CDR3 DNA reads TGTGCCAGCAGCCTCCCTGACAGGCCTCCCTACGAGCAGTACTTC.

This clonotype was seen more than once but under ten times. The V gene is TRBV7-9, the J gene TRBJ2-2, with a tentative D call TRBD1 (6 bases). The CDR3 totals 14 residues. V was clipped by 3 bases and J by 6 bases, with 11 bases between them. CDR1 and CDR2 (germline): SEHNR, FQNEAQ (reference sequence). Here the CDR3 DNA reads TGTGCCAGCAGCTTCAGGGGTCAATCCGGGGAGCTGTTTTTT. Translated: CASSFRGQSGELFF.

This clonotype was observed at least ten times. This sequence joins TRBV27 and TRBJ1-1, with D maybe TRBD1 (5 bases). This CDR3 is built from 17 residues. Germline CDR1 MNHEY, CDR2 SMNVEV (reference sequence). V shed 2 bases and J shed 1 base, with 17 bases lying between them. The CDR3 DNA sequence: TGTGCCAGCAGTTTAAGTTCGTCAGGGCTTACGAACACTGAAGCTTTCTTT. It codes for CASSLSSSGLTNTEAFF.

This chain joins TRBV7-2 and TRBJ1-3; D ambiguous. This CDR3 has 14 residues. The V gene's germline CDR1 is SGHTA and CDR2 FQGNSA. V was clipped by 4 bases and J by 0 bases, with 7 bases between them. The CDR3 here is CASSSTTSGNTIYF. CDR3 DNA sequence: TGTGCCAGCAGCTCAACGACCTCTGGAAACACCATATATTTT.

This clonotype turned up a few times. The chain is built from TRBV6-1 and TRBJ2-4; weak D call: TRBD2 (5 bases). V was shortened by 4 bases and J by 8 bases, with 9 bases between the two germline ends. The germline CDR1 and CDR2 sequences are MNHNS and SASEGT. The CDR3 contains 12 residues. CDR3 coding DNA: TGTGCCAGCAGTGCGGGGATCGACATTCAGTACTTC. It codes for CASSAGIDIQYF.

The chain couples TRBV2 to TRBJ2-1; D gene unclear. Trimming left V 0 bases short and J 2 bases short, with 14 bases between. Germline lookup yields CDR1 SNHLY and CDR2 FYNNEI. The CDR3 loop spans 17 amino acids. The CDR3: CASSEALVGITYNEQFF. The DNA for the CDR3 is TGTGCCAGCAGTGAAGCGCTTGTCGGAATCACCTACAATGAGCAGTTCTTC.

This clonotype was seen at least ten times. The chain combines TRBV12-3 or TRBV12-4 with TRBJ2-2; maybe TRBD1 (6 bases). This CDR3 region has 17 residues. The V gene lost 6 bases and the J gene lost 3 bases, with 20 bases spanning the gap. CDR3 nucleotides: TGTGCCAGCAGATCCGCTGCAGGGGCAAGATACACCGGGGAGCTGTTTTTT. Translated: CASRSAAGARYTGELFF.

This chain uses TRBV5-1 with TRBJ1-5; D ambiguous. The CDR3 runs 15 residues. V was pared by 4 bases and J by 3 bases, with 14 bases between. Germline V gives CDR1 SGHRS, CDR2 YFSETQ. The chain's CDR3 is CASSPLGGDNQPQHF. DNA for the CDR3: TGCGCCAGCAGCCCCTTGGGTGGGGACAATCAGCCCCAGCATTTT.

The V and J genes are TRBV20-1 and TRBJ1-5; the D is unclear. CDR1 and CDR2 (germline): DFQATT, SNEGSKA (reference sequence). Trimming took 1 base from V and 7 from J, leaving 5 bases between them. The CDR3 is 11 amino acids. The CDR3 protein is CSARVGQPQHF. In DNA form, the CDR3 reads TGCAGTGCTAGAGTAGGCCAGCCCCAGCATTTT.

The CDR3 is CASSQTGVVLGQPQHF. In DNA, the CDR3 is TGTGCCAGCAGCCAGACAGGGGTTGTTCTAGGTCAGCCCCAGCATTTT. The chain employs TRBV7-2 and TRBJ1-5; 8 nucleotides agree with TRBD1. The CDR3 contains 16 residues. J was trimmed by 6 bases and V by 5 bases; bases with no gene match: 12. Germline values: CDR1 SGHTA, CDR2 FQGNSA.

Points on this clonotype: A much more abundant neighbour one base away suggests this may be a read error. V usage is TRBV6-9 and J usage is TRBJ2-7, with D tentatively TRBD1 (5 bases). The CDR3 extends over 13 amino acids. V was clipped by 3 bases and J by 0 bases, with 6 bases between them. The germline CDR1 and CDR2 sequences are MNHGY and SVAAGI. CDR3 nucleotide sequence: TGTGCCAGCAGTTACAGGGTCTCCTACGAGCAGTACTTC. Amino acids: CASSYRVSYEQYF.

This clonotype was found a few times. The chain joins TRBV19 to TRBJ1-1; weak D call: TRBD1 (5 bases). V was cut by 0 bases and J by 4 bases, with 9 bases left in between. This CDR3 is built from 14 residues. The V gene's germline CDR1 is LNHDA and CDR2 SQIVND (reference sequence). The CDR3 coding sequence is TGTGCCAGTAGTATAGAGGGGGAAAGCACTGAAGCTTTCTTT. This codes for CASSIEGESTEAFF.

This clonotype has a count of ten or more. The chain couples TRBV7-2 to TRBJ1-5; D call uncertain. Germline CDR1 and CDR2: SGHTA and FQGNSA. Deletions cut 5 bases from V and 5 bases from J, with 19 bases between. This CDR3 is built from 16 residues. The CDR3 bases are TGTGCCAGCAGCAAACGCCGGACCTCAGTGGATCAGCCCCAGCATTTT. This sequence encodes CASSKRRTSVDQPQHF.

This clonotype was recorded at least ten times. The rearrangement joins TRBV10-3 to TRBJ2-5, with D possibly being TRBD1 or TRBD2 (5 bases each). Trimming cost V 2 bases and J 0 bases, with 13 bases left between them. Germline CDR1 reads ENHRY; CDR2 reads SYGVKD. The CDR3 loop spans 16 amino acids. The CDR3 sequence is CAISEIRQRHQETQYF. The CDR3 DNA sequence: TGTGCCATCAGTGAGATAAGACAGCGGCACCAAGAGACCCAGTACTTC.

This rearrangement joins TRBV29-1 to TRBJ2-6, with D possibly being TRBD2 (5 bases). The CDR3 covers 12 residues. Germline V gene sequence: CDR1 SQVTM, CDR2 ANQGSEA. Trimming shortened V by 4 bases and J by 6 bases, and 7 bases separated the two germline ends. The CDR3 spells CSVADSANVLTF. The CDR3 DNA sequence: TGCAGCGTTGCGGACTCGGCCAACGTCCTGACTTTC.

This clonotype has a handful of counts. J is TRBJ1-4 and V is TRBV7-9; the D gene is possibly TRBD1 (5 bases). The CDR3 is made up of 16 amino acids. Trimming pared 1 base from V and 10 bases from J, leaving 19 bases between. Germline CDR1 is SEHNR and CDR2 is FQNEAQ (reference sequence). As DNA, the CDR3 is TGTGCCAGCAGCTTAGTCGGCTTTTCAGGGTTTGGAAAACTGTTTTTT. Its protein is CASSLVGFSGFGKLFF.

This chain connects TRBV30 to TRBJ1-1; 9 bases align to TRBD1. CDR3 size: 15 residues. Germline CDR1 is GTSNPN and CDR2 is SVGIG (reference sequence). V lost 5 bases to trimming and J lost 1 base; unmatched junction nucleotides: 8. This CDR3 reads CAWDGTGWGNTEAFF. DNA of the CDR3: TGTGCCTGGGATGGGACAGGGTGGGGGAACACTGAAGCTTTCTTT.

CDR3 region: CASSEFSGTGELFF. The CDR3 DNA is TGTGCCAGCAGTGAATTCAGCGGAACCGGGGAGCTGTTTTTT. The chain carries TRBV6-1 and TRBJ2-2; D is perhaps TRBD2 (5 bases). Deletions cut 2 bases from V and 5 bases from J, with 9 bases between. Germline V gives CDR1 MNHNS, CDR2 SASEGT. The CDR3 is 14 residues long.

This rearrangement joins TRBV5-1 to TRBJ1-6; perhaps TRBD1 as D (5 bases). Germline V gene lookup returns CDR1 SGHRS and CDR2 YFSETQ. The CDR3 contains 14 residues. V lost 4 bases to trimming and J lost 8 bases, with 13 bases between them. The CDR3 DNA follows: TGCGCCAGCAGCAACTCAGGGTTTGATTCACCCCTCCACTTT. Its protein product is CASSNSGFDSPLHF.

The chain is built from TRBV6-1 and TRBJ2-7, with 13 bases lining up with TRBD2. Trimming took 6 bases from V and 5 from J; bases not matched to a gene: 7. This CDR3 is 15 amino acids long. CDR1 and CDR2 from the germline V gene are MNHNS and SASEGT. The CDR3 sequence: CASRSGTSGNNEQYF. The CDR3 DNA is TGTGCCAGCAGATCCGGGACTAGCGGGAATAACGAGCAGTACTTC.

This clonotype has a count of ten or more. V gene TRBV30 combines with J gene TRBJ2-5; tentatively, D is TRBD2 (5 bases). V lost 5 bases, J lost 3 bases, and 7 bases lay in between. The CDR3 length is 11 residues. The germline CDR1 and CDR2 sequences are GTSNPN and SVGIG (reference sequence). The CDR3 protein is CAWGGEETQYF. The CDR3 coding sequence is TGTGCCTGGGGAGGAGAAGAGACCCAGTACTTC.

This clonotype occurred many times. The V and J genes are TRBV2 and TRBJ2-7, with TRBD1 as a possible D gene (6 bases). The germline gives CDR1 SNHLY, CDR2 FYNNEI. This CDR3 region has 15 residues. Deletions cut 2 bases from V and 2 bases from J, with 13 bases between. The CDR3 sequence: CASSEKRTVPYEQYF. The CDR3 DNA follows: TGTGCCAGCAGTGAAAAGAGGACAGTTCCCTACGAGCAGTACTTC.

The rearrangement uses TRBV6-1 and TRBJ1-2; 7 bases fit TRBD1. Germline trimming cut 6 bases from V and 2 bases from J; bases unmatched to any gene: 3. CDR1 and CDR2 from the germline V gene are MNHNS and SASEGT. This CDR3 is 13 amino acids long. Here the CDR3 DNA reads TGTGCCAGCAGGCCGGACAGGAACTATGGCTACACCTTC. It specifies CASRPDRNYGYTF.